Presented here are 9 T cell receptor beta chains from one specimen sequenced in a study of blood T cell repertoires in COVID-19. The data were produced by immunoSEQ multiplex PCR, yet TCRdb's version contains in-frame clones alone and is incomplete. The table lists 160,000 or so clones, approximately 84% of them singletons, with 5.6% in the top ten. The sequenced material came from PBMCs or T cells enriched from blood (not recorded which). The source of these receptors is a woman between 35 and 50 years old with acute COVID-19.

This chain connects TRBV3-1 (or the pseudogene TRBV3-2) to TRBJ2-7, with D uncertain. The length of the CDR3 is 17 residues. Trimming pared 7 bases from V and 3 bases from J, leaving 25 bases between. Germline CDR1 LGHDT, CDR2 YNNKEL (reference sequence). CDR3 in amino acids: CASNPSQADDGFYEQYV. In DNA, the CDR3 is TGTGCCAGCAACCCCAGTCAGGCAGACGACGGTTTCTACGAGCAGTACGTC.

The chain uses TRBV5-3 and TRBJ2-3; the match to TRBD1 covers 8 bases. TRBV5-3 is an ORF for which the function is uncertain. The ends lost 5 bases at V and 1 base at J; junction bases unmatched: 3. The CDR3 loop spans 14 amino acids. The chain's CDR3 is CARSPDRGTDTQYF. The CDR3 nucleotides are TGTGCCAGAAGTCCGGACAGGGGCACAGATACGCAGTATTTT.

V is TRBV4-2 and J is TRBJ2-1, with 13 bases matching TRBD2. V lost 6 bases and J lost 8; bases outside the gene matches: 13. Per the germline V gene, CDR1 is LGHNA and CDR2 is YNFKEQ. This CDR3 has 17 residues. CDR3 in amino acids: CASSQTSGRTSRYEQFF. In nucleotides, the CDR3 is TGTGCCAGCAGTCAGACTAGCGGGAGGACCAGCCGCTATGAGCAGTTCTTC.

The CDR3 bases are TGTGCCAGCAGCCCTCCCACAGGTTTGGGCAAAAACATTCAGTACTTC. It specifies CASSPPTGLGKNIQYF. The V and J genes are TRBV14 and TRBJ2-4, with D possibly TRBD1 on 5 matching bases. Per germline, CDR1 SGHDN and CDR2 FVKESK. The CDR3 runs to 16 residues. Trimming removed 4 bases at V and 3 bases at J, with 16 bases between.

This clone has only one observation. This chain connects TRBV5-4 to TRBJ2-2, with 12 positions matching TRBD2. Germline V CDR1 and CDR2: SGHNT, YYREEE (reference sequence). The CDR3 contains 18 residues. V lost 4 bases to trimming and J lost 6 bases; unmatched junction nucleotides: 13. The CDR3 coding sequence is TGTGCCAGCAGCCCCCCGGTGGGAGCTAGCGGGGGGGCCGGGGAGCTGTTTTTT. Protein: CASSPPVGASGGAGELFF.

The chain combines TRBV18 with TRBJ2-5, with a possible D match to TRBD1 (5 bases). V lost 2 bases, J lost 2 bases, and 9 bases lay in between. CDR1 and CDR2 (germline): KGHSH, LQKENI. The CDR3 extends over 14 amino acids. The CDR3 sequence: CASSPGARQETQYF. CDR3 DNA: TGTGCCAGCTCACCAGGGGCAAGACAAGAGACCCAGTACTTC. The complete variable domain, with remaining parts taken from reference TRBV18 and TRBJ2-5, reads NAGVMQNPRHLVRRRGQEARLRCSPMKGHSHVYWYRQLPEEGLKFMVYLQKENIIDESGMPKERFSAEFPKEGPSILRIQQVVRGDSAAYFCASSPGARQETQYFGPGTRLLVL.

This clone was recorded a few times. In DNA, the CDR3 is TGTGCCAGCAGCTCCCCTAGCGGGAGCAAGAACACCGGGGAGCTGTTTTTT. This gives the protein CASSSPSGSKNTGELFF. The chain joins TRBV7-6 to TRBJ2-2, with TRBD2 matching over 10 bases. V dropped 4 bases and J dropped 1; count of bases not matched to a gene: 6. Germline V gives CDR1 SGHVS, CDR2 FNYEAQ. This CDR3 is 17 amino acids long.

This chain links TRBV29-1 with TRBJ2-5; 7 bases agree with TRBD2. The CDR3 has 14 amino acids. CDR1 SQVTM and CDR2 ANQGSEA come from the germline V gene. The junction had 8 bases not matched to a gene; V was cut back by 7 bases and J by 0 bases. CDR3 sequence (DNA): TGCAGCGCCACTAGAGGGACTAACCAAGAGACCCAGTACTTC. This gives the protein CSATRGTNQETQYF.

This chain connects TRBV5-1 to TRBJ1-1; D unclear. V was pared by 3 bases and J by 1 base, with 10 bases between. CDR1 and CDR2 (germline): SGHRS, YFSETQ. The CDR3 has 14 residues. The CDR3 region has the DNA TGCGCCAGCAGCTGGAACCGGGGGAACACTGAAGCTTTCTTT. It is translated as CASSWNRGNTEAFF. The full variable domain, in which reference TRBV5-1 and TRBJ1-1 provide the parts outside the CDR3, is KAGVTQTPRYLIKTRGQQVTLSCSPISGHRSVSWYQQTPGQGLQFLFEYFSETQRNKGNFPGRFSGRQFSNSRSEMNVSTLELGDSALYLCASSWNRGNTEAFFGQGTRLTVV.